The T cell receptor beta chain described here comes from a study of vaccination effects on CD4 cells after COVID-19. A remark on this clone: Its target is unknown.

Sequencing used immunoSEQ multiplex PCR; TCRdb keeps in-frame clones, though not all of them. The table shows under 65,000 clones, with around 75% occurring only once. CD4+ T cells specific for antigen were expanded with viral peptide pools by the ViraFEST assay before sequencing. Culture proceeded for about ten days, and CD4+ T cells were then isolated. Previously uninfected by SARS-CoV-2, the vaccine recipients also showed negative nucleocapsid antibodies. Germline CDR1 is LGHDT and CDR2 is YNNKEL (reference sequence). This CDR3 region has 16 residues. The V segment lost 4 bases and the J segment 6 bases; nucleotides outside the gene matches: 13.

The starting material was CD4+ T cells from PBMCs cultured with HCoV-229E spike peptides, obtained before COVID-19 vaccination. The chain links TRBV3-1 (or the pseudogene TRBV3-2) to TRBJ1-1, with 8 bases identical to TRBD1. This TCR came from a human donor who received a COVID-19 vaccine. The CDR3 reads CASSPPGQVWAPEAFF. CDR3 DNA sequence: TGTGCCAGCAGCCCTCCGGGACAGGTTTGGGCGCCTGAAGCTTTCTTT.